The rows below give T cell receptor beta chains drawn from one sample of a study of T cells after yellow fever vaccination. TCRdb reanalysed the 5' RACE reads using MiXCR and keeps one entry per CDR3 protein. The profile shows 400,000 or so distinct CDR3 sequences, 11% of them singletons. The sequenced sample was PBMCs, obtained on the day of the first yellow fever vaccination. The receptors come from a young man who received the YFV17D yellow fever vaccine. The CDR3 runs from the conserved cysteine through the conserved F or W. The order of the fields is clone size, V gene, J gene, CDR3 protein. Where a row states a size, it is once, few, many or the class of an expanded clone; other rows omit it.

few	TRBV5-1	TRBJ2-2	CASSLAIFSLGELFF
few	TRBV5-1	TRBJ1-1	CASSLAPGAISEAFF
few	TRBV6-4	TRBJ2-5	CASSAGTGGAETQYF
few	TRBV29-1	TRBJ2-7	CSVEDRSSYEQYF
-	TRBV29-1	TRBJ1-1	CSVTPGQGLALPSHPEAFF
-	TRBV30	TRBJ2-7	CAGGDTYEQYF
few	TRBV7-2	TRBJ2-2	CASSLVWGANTGELFF
few	TRBV5-1	TRBJ1-2	CASSTTVRGYTF
few	TRBV4-3	TRBJ2-5	CASSQVGYQETQYF
-	TRBV6-5	TRBJ1-4	CASSWTEGREKLFF
many	TRBV30	TRBJ2-1	CAWSGSTYNEQFF
once	TRBV4-3	TRBJ2-4	CPSSQAGSTNIQYF
-	TRBV18	TRBJ2-2	CASSLNGPQGTTGELFF
once	TRBV25-1	TRBJ2-5	CASSERGQGATQYF
few	TRBV29-1	TRBJ2-7	CSVEYPGGEEREQYF
few	TRBV6-2/TRBV6-3	TRBJ1-5	CASSYGSAYSNQPQHF
-	TRBV10-2	TRBJ2-7	CASSETRGEQYF
few	TRBV11-1	TRBJ2-3	CASSRLGFTGTSGGSTDTQYF
-	TRBV4-3	TRBJ1-2	CASSQDPPFIYGYTF
-	TRBV11-2	TRBJ2-2	CASSSSNTGELFF
-	TRBV7-9	TRBJ2-5	CASSPRRQGLETQYF
few	TRBV4-1	TRBJ2-1	CASSQDPDIGDEQFF
-	TRBV24-1	TRBJ2-1	CATSGTGNNEQFF
-	TRBV20-1	TRBJ2-5	CSGWAHQETQYF
-	TRBV20-1	TRBJ2-2	CSAKGTGELFF
few	TRBV18	TRBJ2-5	CASSPQALARETQYF